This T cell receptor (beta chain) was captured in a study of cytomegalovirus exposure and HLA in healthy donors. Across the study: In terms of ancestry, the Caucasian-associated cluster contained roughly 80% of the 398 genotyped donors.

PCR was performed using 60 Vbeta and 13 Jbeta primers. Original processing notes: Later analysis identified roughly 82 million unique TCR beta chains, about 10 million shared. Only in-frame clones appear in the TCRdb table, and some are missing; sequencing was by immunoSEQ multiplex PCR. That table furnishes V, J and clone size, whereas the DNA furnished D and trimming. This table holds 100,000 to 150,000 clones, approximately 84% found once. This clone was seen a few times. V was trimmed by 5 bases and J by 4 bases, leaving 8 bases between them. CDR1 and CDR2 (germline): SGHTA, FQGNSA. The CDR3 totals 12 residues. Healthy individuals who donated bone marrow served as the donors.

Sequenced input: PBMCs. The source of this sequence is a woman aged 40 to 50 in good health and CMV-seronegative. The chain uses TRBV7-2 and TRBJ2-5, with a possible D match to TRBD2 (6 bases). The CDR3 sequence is CASSVGGETQYF. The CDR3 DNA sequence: TGTGCCAGCAGCGTGGGAGGAGAGACCCAGTACTTC.